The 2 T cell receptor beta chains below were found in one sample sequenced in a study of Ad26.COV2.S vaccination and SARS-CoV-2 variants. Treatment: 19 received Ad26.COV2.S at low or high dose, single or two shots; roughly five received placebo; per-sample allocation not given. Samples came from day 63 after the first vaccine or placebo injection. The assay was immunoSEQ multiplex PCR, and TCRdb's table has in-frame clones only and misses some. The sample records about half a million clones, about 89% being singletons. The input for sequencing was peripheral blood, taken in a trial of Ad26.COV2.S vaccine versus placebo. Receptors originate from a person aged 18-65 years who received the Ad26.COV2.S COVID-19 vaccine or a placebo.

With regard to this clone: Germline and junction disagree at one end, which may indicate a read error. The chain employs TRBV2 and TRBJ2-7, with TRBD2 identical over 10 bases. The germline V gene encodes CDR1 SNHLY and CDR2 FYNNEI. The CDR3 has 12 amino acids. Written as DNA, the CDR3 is TGTGCCAGCAGTGGGACGAGGACTAGCGGTTCCTTC. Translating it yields CASSGTRTSGSF. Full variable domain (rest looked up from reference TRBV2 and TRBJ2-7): EPEVTQTPSHQVTQMGQEVILRCVPISNHLYFYWYRQILGQKVEFLVSFYNNEISEKSEIFDDQFSVERPDGSNFTLKIRSTKLEDSAMYFCASSGTRTSGSFGPGTRLTVT.

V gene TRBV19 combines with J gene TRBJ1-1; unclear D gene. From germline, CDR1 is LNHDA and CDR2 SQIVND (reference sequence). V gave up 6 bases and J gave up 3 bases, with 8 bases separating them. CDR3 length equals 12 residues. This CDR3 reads CASRPSDTEAFF. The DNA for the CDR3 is TGTGCCAGTAGGCCCTCCGACACTGAAGCTTTCTTT.